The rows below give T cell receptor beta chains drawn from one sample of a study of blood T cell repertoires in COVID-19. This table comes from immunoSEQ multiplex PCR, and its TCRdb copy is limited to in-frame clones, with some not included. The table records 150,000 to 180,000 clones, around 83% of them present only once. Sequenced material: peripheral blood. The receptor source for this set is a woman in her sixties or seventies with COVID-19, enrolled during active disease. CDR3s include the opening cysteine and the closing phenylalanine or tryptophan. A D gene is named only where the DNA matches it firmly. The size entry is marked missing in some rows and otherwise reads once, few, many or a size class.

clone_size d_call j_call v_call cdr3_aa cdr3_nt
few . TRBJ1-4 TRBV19 CASTYGMKLFF TGTGCCAGCACCTACGGGATGAAACTGTTTTTT
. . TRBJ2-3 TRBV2 CASMPERDTQYF TGTGCCAGCATGCCTGAGAGGGATACGCAGTATTTT
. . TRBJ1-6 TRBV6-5 CAVPRLGPYNSPLHF TGTGCCGTCCCGAGGCTGGGTCCCTATAATTCACCCCTCCACTTT
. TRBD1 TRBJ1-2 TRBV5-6 CASSFGTGAGYTF TGTGCCAGCAGCTTCGGGACAGGGGCGGGCTACACCTTC
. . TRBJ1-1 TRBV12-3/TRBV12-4 CASTRTANTEAFF TGTGCCAGCACCCGGACTGCGAACACTGAAGCTTTCTTT
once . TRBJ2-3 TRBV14 CASSQDLGGDTDTQYF TGTGCCAGCAGCCAAGACCTAGGGGGGGACACAGATACGCAGTATTTT
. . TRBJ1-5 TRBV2 CASSEAGRPLNQPQHF TGTGCCAGCAGTGAAGCAGGGAGGCCCCTCAATCAGCCCCAGCATTTT
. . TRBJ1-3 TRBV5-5 CASSPGGRFGSGNTIYF TGTGCCAGCAGCCCGGGGGGCCGGTTCGGCTCTGGAAACACCATATATTTT
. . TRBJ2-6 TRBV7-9 CASSSQVSGANVLTF TGTGCCAGCAGCTCTCAGGTCTCTGGGGCCAACGTCCTGACTTTC
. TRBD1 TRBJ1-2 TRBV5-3 CARSFYRDREVYGYTF TGTGCCAGAAGCTTTTACCGGGACAGGGAGGTCTATGGCTACACCTTC
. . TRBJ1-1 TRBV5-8 CASSLGHLGGTEAFF TGTGCCAGCAGCCTAGGACACCTCGGTGGCACTGAAGCTTTCTTT
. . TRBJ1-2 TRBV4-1 CASSQGGGAGYTF TGCGCCAGCAGCCAAGGAGGGGGAGCTGGCTACACCTTC
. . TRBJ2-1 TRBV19 CASRSQDSYNEQFF TGTGCCAGTAGGTCCCAGGACTCCTACAATGAGCAGTTCTTC
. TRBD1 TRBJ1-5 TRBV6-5 CASSKGQGIQPQHF TGTGCCAGCAGTAAGGGACAGGGTATCCAGCCCCAGCATTTT
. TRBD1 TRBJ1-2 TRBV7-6 CASSQIGGINYGYTF TGTGCCAGCAGCCAAATAGGGGGCATTAACTATGGCTACACCTTC
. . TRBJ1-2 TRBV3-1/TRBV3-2 CASSQDLGRGGYTF TGTGCCAGCAGCCAAGATCTGGGGCGCGGTGGCTACACCTTC
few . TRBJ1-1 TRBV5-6 CASSTTVNTEAFF TGTGCCAGCAGCACGACAGTGAACACTGAAGCTTTCTTT
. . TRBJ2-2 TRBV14 CASSQLKNLRGGELFF TGTGCCAGCAGCCAACTGAAGAATCTACGGGGCGGGGAGCTGTTTTTT
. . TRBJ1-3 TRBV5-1 CASSLGTVGNTIYF TGCGCCAGCAGCTTGGGGACAGTTGGAAACACCATATATTTT
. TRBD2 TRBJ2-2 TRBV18 CASSPPGLAGPGTGELFF TGTGCCAGCTCACCACCGGGACTAGCGGGACCCGGAACCGGGGAGCTGTTTTTT
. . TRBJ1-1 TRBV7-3 CASSLAGTSTEAFF TGTGCCAGCAGCTTAGCCGGGACAAGCACTGAAGCTTTCTTT
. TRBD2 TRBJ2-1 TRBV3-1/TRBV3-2 CASSRRLAGGHDEQFF TGTGCCAGCAGCCGCCGACTAGCGGGGGGGCACGATGAGCAGTTCTTC
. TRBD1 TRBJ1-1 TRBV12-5 CASGPDRVMNTEAFF TGTGCTAGTGGCCCCGACAGGGTGATGAACACTGAAGCTTTCTTT
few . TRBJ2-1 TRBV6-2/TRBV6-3 CASSSGGAGYNEQFF TGTGCCAGCAGTTCCGGAGGGGCGGGGTACAATGAGCAGTTCTTC
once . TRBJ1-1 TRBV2 CASPGGDEAFF TGTGCCAGCCCGGGGGGGGATGAAGCTTTCTTT
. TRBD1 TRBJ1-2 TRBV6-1 CASSESRGQSISNYGYTF TGTGCCAGCAGCGAATCGCGGGGACAGTCCATTTCTAACTATGGCTACACCTTC
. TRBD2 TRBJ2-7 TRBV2 CASSLSGTSVNEQYF TGTGCCAGCAGTCTCTCCGGGACTAGCGTTAACGAGCAGTACTTC
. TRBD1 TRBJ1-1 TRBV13 CASSQRTGGQTEAFF TGTGCCAGCAGCCAGCGGACAGGGGGACAAACTGAAGCTTTCTTT